This T cell receptor (beta chain) originates from a study of CD8+ T cells in alopecia areata (dated by TCRdb to 2017 to 2018). The study in broad terms: The treated patients took part in an open-label pilot trial in which moderate-to-severe alopecia areata was treated with oral tofacitinib at 5 to 10 mg twice daily. TCRbeta CDR3 regions were amplified by immunoSEQ multiplex PCR using 35 Vbeta forward and 13 Jbeta reverse primers. Patients received tofacitinib for 6 to 18 months and were then followed off drug for 6 months to check for delayed response and recurrence. For the treated patients, the SALT score, which quantifies what percentage of scalp surface area is affected, served as the measure of disease severity. RNA was obtained with the PAXgene miRNA kit for fixed scalp, the miRNeasy kit for PBMCs, and the RNeasy kit for mouse skin. Human TCRbeta sequencing covered scalp tissue and sorted CD4+ and CD8+ peripheral blood T cells from patchy and totalis/universalis alopecia areata patients and healthy controls. Scalp clonality was compared among normal scalp (n=4), patchy alopecia areata scalp (n=8), and alopecia totalis/universalis scalp (n=8). Patients on tofacitinib were biopsied at baseline and after 4 and 24 weeks of treatment, and several of the patients also had a later scalp biopsy. In both human patients and the C3H/HeJ mouse model, the study applied high-throughput TCRbeta sequencing to look at T cell clonal expansion in alopecia areata.

The method behind the library was the immunoSEQ multiplex PCR assay. RNA was extracted from all samples and reverse transcribed into cDNA as template for TCR sequencing. First-strand cDNA was synthesized using SuperScript III with a 2:1 mix of oligo-dT and random hexamers. A synthetic immune receptor repertoire was used to gauge amplification bias, and whatever bias remained was removed computationally. The paper's processing steps were these. Raw reads were preprocessed to remove errors, and CDR3 was defined according to IMGT conventions as the region from the conserved cysteine to phenylalanine. Clonality was computed as 1 minus the Shannon entropy, with the entropy normalized by log2 of the number of productive unique TCRs. Whether each scalp clone was CD4 or CD8 was inferred by checking scalp TCRbeta sequences against the CD4 and CD8 repertoires from sorted blood. This is the immuneACCESS table as TCRdb keeps it, with only in-frame sequences that have V and J called. A part of the clones is gone; compared with another copy, unresolved V genes explain less than half, and the rest is unexplained. From that table come the V and J calls and clone size; the DNA was used to work out D and trimming. Present in this sample are 200,000 to 250,000 clones, under 40% of which were seen just once. More than 0.4% of the sample lies in the top ten.

Taken with the paper, the label for treatment or condition translates to: oral pan-JAK inhibitor, 5-10 mg twice daily. Lesional scalp punch biopsies and peripheral blood were collected from alopecia areata patients. After PBMCs were isolated by density centrifugation and stained for CD3, CD4 and CD8, a FACSAria was used to sort CD4+ and CD8+ T cells. Overall results and qualifications from the work: Resident alphabeta T cells in normal human skin are also sequenced, complicating scalp TCR repertoire analysis, unlike mouse skin dominated by gammadelta T cells. Many expanded lesional clones persisted in scalp and blood during tofacitinib treatment, which may partly explain relapse after stopping treatment. Compared with mice, TCR sequences shared between patients were less clear, possibly partly because of HLA diversity across the patient population. Lesional scalp, especially in alopecia totalis/universalis, showed higher clonality and more expanded CD8+ clones than normal scalp, suggesting antigenic drive. Because the treated cohort was small and had just a single nonresponder, larger studies are needed to establish links between baseline CD8+ expansion and response. Scalp clonality and the number of expanded CD8+ clones among the top 100 scalp clones were significantly decreased by tofacitinib.

Concerning this clone: What this receptor recognizes is not known. No base qualities exist here, and no much larger clone lies one base off it.

CDR1 and CDR2, per the germline V gene, are SGHVS and FNYEAQ. Counted from cysteine to phenylalanine, this CDR3 has 15 amino acids. This entry keeps only the CDR3 DNA: 45 bases, framed from base 1. Deletion took 1 base off V and 4 bases off J, with a span of 12 bases between the germline ends. Sequencing used CD4+ T cells sorted from blood, obtained at approximately week 34, from a patient treated with tofacitinib. This receptor was obtained from a human donor with alopecia areata. The chain couples TRBV7-6 to TRBJ2-3, with the D assignment possibly TRBD1 or TRBD2, given 5 matching bases for each. The nucleotides read TGTGCCAGCAGCTTAGGAGGGCAGGGCGCAGATACGCAGTATTTT. Its protein product is CASSLGGQGADTQYF. The variable domain in full, with residues beyond the CDR3 obtained from the reference TRBV7-6 and TRBJ2-3 genes, is GAGVSQSPRYKVTKRGQDVALRCDPISGHVSLYWYRQALGQGPEFLTYFNYEAQQDKSGLPNDRFSAERPEGSISTLTIQRTEQRDSAMYRCASSLGGQGADTQYFGPGTRLTVL.